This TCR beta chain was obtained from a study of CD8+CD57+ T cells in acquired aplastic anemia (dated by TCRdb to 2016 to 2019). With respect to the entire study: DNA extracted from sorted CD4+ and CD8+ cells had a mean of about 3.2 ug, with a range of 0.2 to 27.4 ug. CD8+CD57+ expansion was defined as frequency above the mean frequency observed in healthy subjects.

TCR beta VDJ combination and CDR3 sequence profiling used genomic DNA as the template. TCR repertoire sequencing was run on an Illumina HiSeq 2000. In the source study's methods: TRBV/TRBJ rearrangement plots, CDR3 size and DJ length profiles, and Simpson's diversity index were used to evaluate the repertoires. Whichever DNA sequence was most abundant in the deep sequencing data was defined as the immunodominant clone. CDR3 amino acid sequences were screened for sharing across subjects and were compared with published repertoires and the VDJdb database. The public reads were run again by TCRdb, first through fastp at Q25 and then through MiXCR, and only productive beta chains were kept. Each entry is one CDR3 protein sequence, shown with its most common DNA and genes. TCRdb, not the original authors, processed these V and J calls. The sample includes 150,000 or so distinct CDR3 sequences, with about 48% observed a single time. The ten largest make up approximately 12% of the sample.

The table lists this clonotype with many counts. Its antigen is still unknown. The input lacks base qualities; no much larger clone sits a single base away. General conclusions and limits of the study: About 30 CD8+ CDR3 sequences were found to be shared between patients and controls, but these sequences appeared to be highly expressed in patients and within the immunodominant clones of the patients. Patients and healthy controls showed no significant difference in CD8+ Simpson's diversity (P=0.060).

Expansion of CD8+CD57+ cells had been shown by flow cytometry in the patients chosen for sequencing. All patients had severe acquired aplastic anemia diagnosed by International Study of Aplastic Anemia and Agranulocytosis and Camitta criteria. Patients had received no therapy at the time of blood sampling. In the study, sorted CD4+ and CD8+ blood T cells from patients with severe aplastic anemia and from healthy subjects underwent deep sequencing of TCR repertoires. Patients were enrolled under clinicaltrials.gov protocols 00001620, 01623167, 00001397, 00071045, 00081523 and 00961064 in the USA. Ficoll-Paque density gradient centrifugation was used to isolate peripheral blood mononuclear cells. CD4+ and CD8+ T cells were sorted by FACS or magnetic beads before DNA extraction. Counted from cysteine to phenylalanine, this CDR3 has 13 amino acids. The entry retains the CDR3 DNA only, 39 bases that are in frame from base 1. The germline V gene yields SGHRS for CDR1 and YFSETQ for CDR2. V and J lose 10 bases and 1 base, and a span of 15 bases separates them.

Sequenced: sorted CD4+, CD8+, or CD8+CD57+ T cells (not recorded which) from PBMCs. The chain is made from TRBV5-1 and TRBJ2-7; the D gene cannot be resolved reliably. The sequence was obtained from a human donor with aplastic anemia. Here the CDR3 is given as CAARADTSYEQYF. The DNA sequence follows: TGCGCCGCCCGGGCAGACACTTCCTACGAGCAGTACTTC.